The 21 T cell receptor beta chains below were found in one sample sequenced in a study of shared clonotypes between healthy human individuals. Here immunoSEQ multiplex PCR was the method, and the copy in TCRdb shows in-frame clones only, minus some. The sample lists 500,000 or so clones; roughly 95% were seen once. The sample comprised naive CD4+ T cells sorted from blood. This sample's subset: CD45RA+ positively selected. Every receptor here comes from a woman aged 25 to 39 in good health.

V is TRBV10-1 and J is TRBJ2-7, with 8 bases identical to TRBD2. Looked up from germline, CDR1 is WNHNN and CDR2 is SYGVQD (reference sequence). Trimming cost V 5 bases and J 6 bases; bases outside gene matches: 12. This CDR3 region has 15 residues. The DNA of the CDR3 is TGCGCCAGCAGTTTAGACGGTTATCGGGGGGGCGAGCAGTACTTC. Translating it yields CASSLDGYRGGEQYF.

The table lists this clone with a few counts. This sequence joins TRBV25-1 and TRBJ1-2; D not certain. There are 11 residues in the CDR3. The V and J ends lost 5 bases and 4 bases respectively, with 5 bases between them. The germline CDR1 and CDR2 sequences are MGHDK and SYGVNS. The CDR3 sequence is CASSMSYGYTF. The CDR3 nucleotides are TGTGCCAGCAGTATGTCCTATGGCTACACCTTC.

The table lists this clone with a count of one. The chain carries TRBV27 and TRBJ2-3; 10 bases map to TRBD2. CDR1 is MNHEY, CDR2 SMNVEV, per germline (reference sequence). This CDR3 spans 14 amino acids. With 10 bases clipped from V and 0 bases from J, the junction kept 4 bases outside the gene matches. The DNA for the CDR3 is TGTGCCACCTCGACTAGCGGGAGCACAGATACGCAGTATTTT. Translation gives CATSTSGSTDTQYF.

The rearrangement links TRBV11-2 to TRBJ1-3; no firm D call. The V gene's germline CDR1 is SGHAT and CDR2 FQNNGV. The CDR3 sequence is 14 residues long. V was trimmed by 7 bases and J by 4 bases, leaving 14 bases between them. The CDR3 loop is CASTPRMGGNTIYF. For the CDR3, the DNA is TGTGCCAGCACCCCTCGTATGGGAGGAAACACCATATATTTT.

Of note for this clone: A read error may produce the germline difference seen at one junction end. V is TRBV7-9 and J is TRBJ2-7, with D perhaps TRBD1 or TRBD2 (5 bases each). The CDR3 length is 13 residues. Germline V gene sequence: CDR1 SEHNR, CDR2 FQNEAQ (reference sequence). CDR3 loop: CASSIATVYEQYF. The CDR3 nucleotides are TGTGCCAGCAGCATAGCGACAGTATACGAGCAGTACTTC.

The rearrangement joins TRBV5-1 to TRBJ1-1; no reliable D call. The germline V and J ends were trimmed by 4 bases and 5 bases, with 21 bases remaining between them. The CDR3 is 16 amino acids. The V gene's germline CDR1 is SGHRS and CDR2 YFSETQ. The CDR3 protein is CASSAPPPEVGTEAFF. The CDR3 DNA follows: TGCGCCAGCAGCGCCCCCCCGCCCGAAGTTGGTACTGAAGCTTTCTTT.

CDR3 nucleotide sequence: TGTGCCAGCAGTTTAAGGACAGGGGGCAGCTATGGCTACACCTTC. This translates into CASSLRTGGSYGYTF. The V gene is TRBV27, the J gene TRBJ1-2; 11 bases line up with TRBD1. V trimming: 2 bases; J trimming: 4 bases; junction bases outside the gene matches: 3. Germline V gene sequence: CDR1 MNHEY, CDR2 SMNVEV (reference sequence). This CDR3 comprises 15 residues.

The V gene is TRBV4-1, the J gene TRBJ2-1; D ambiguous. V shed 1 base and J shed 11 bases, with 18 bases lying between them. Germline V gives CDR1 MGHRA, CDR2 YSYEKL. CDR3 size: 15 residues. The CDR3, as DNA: TGCGCCAGCAGCCAAGGTGTGGTAGAAAATGATAAGCAGTTCTTC. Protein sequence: CASSQGVVENDKQFF.

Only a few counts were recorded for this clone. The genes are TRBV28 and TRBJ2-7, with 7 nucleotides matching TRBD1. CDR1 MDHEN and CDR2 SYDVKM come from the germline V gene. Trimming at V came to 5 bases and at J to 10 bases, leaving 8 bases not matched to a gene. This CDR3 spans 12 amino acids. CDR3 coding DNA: TGTGCCAGCAGTATAGACAGGGTTTATCAGTACTTC. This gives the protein CASSIDRVYQYF.

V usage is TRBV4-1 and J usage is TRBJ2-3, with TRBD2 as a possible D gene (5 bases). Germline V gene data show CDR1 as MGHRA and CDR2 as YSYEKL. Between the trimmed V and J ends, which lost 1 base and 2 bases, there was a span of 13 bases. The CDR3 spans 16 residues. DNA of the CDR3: TGCGCCAGCAGCCAAGTCTTAGCAGCGGACACAGATACGCAGTATTTT. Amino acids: CASSQVLAADTDTQYF.

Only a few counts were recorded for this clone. The CDR3 DNA is TGCAGCGTTGTAGCGGCGGTAAAAGCTTTCTTT. Amino acid sequence: CSVVAAVKAFF. The V gene is TRBV29-1, the J gene TRBJ1-1; no definite D call. The V and J ends lost 4 bases and 9 bases respectively, with 12 bases between them. The CDR3 spans 11 residues. Germline V lookup: CDR1 SQVTM, CDR2 ANQGSEA. The full variable domain, completed using reference TRBV29-1 and TRBJ1-1, is SAVISQKPSRDICQRGTSLTIQCQVDSQVTMMFWYRQQPGQSLTLIATANQGSEATYESGFVIDKFPISRPNLTFSTLTVSNMSPEDSSIYLCSVVAAVKAFFGQGTRLTVV.

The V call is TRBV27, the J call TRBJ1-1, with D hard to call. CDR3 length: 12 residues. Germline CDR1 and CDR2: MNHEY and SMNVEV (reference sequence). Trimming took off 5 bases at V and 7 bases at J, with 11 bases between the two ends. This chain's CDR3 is CASSTHWGEAFF. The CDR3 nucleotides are TGTGCCAGCAGTACACACTGGGGTGAAGCTTTCTTT.

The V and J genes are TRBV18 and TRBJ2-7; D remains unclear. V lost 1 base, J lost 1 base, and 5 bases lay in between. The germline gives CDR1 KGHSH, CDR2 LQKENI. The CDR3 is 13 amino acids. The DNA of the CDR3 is TGTGCCAGCTCACCACTGTATTCCTACGAGCAGTACTTC. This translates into CASSPLYSYEQYF. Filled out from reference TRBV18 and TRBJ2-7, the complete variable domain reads NAGVMQNPRHLVRRRGQEARLRCSPMKGHSHVYWYRQLPEEGLKFMVYLQKENIIDESGMPKERFSAEFPKEGPSILRIQQVVRGDSAAYFCASSPLYSYEQYFGPGTRLTVT.

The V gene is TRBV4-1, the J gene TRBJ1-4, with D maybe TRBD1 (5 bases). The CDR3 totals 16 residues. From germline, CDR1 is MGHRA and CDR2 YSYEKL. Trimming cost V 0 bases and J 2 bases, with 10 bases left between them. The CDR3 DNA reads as TGCGCCAGCAGCCAAGACTTGGGGGTGACTAATGAAAAACTGTTTTTT. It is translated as CASSQDLGVTNEKLFF.

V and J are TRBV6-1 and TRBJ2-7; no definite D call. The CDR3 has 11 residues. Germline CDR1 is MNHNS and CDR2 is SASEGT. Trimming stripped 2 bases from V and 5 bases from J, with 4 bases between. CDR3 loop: CASSEMDEQYF. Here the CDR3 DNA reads TGTGCCAGCAGTGAAATGGACGAGCAGTACTTC.

The chain's CDR3 is CASSWRGPGTGELFF. In DNA form, the CDR3 reads TGTGCCAGCAGTTGGAGGGGGCCGGGGACCGGGGAGCTGTTTTTT. The chain links TRBV27 to TRBJ2-2, with a possible D match to TRBD1 (7 bases). V was trimmed by 4 bases and J by 5 bases, leaving 14 bases between them. CDR3 length: 15 residues. Germline CDR1 reads MNHEY; CDR2 reads SMNVEV (reference sequence).

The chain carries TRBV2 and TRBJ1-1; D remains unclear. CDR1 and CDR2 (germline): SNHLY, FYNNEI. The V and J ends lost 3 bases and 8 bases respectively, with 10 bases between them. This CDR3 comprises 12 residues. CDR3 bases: TGTGCCAGCAGTGAGTCAAGAAAGGAAGCTTTCTTT. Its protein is CASSESRKEAFF.

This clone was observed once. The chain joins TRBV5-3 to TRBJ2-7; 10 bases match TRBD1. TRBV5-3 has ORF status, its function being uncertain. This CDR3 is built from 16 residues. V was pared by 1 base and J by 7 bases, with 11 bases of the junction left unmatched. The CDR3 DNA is TGTGCCAGAAGCTTGCCCCTGCAGGACAGGGGGGGGGAGCAGTACTTC. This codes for CARSLPLQDRGGEQYF.

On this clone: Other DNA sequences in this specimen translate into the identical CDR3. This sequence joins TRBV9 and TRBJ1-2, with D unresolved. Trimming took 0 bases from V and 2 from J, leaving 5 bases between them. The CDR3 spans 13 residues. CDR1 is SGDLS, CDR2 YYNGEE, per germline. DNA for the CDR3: TGTGCCAGCAGCGTAGACGAGAACTATGGCTACACCTTC. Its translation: CASSVDENYGYTF. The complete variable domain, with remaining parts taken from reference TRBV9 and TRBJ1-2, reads DSGVTQTPKHLITATGQRVTLRCSPRSGDLSVYWYQQSLDQGLQFLIQYYNGEERAKGNILERFSAQQFPDLHSELNLSSLELGDSALYFCASSVDENYGYTFGSGTRLTVV.

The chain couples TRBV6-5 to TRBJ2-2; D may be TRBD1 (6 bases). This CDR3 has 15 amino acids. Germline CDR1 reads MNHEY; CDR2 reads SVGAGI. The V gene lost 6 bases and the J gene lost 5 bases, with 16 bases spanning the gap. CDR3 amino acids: CASSPGTQHTGELFF. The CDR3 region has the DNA TGTGCCAGCAGCCCCGGGACACAACATACCGGGGAGCTGTTTTTT.

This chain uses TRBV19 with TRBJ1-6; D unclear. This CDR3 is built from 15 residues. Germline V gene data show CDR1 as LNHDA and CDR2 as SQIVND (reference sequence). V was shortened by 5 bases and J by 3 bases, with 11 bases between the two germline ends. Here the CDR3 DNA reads TGTGCCAGTAGTCTACTGGGGTTCTATAATTCACCCCTCCACTTT. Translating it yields CASSLLGFYNSPLHF.